The entry below gives a single T cell receptor beta chain sequence along with its context. This sample was included in a study of T cell repertoires in cytomegalovirus infection. Germline lookup yields CDR1 SNHLY and CDR2 FYNNEI. The CDR3 covers 14 residues. V was trimmed by 9 bases and J by 1 base, leaving 14 bases between them. Each CDR3 protein gets one entry after TCRdb re-called the reads with MiXCR. Of 350,000 to 500,000 distinct CDR3 sequences in the sample, 31% were seen once. The specimen was PBMCs. The J gene is TRBJ2-3, the V gene TRBV2; D gene uncertain. The receptor was derived from a human donor in good health (CMV status not recorded). Some clones in this sample may be carry-over from other donors' samples. The CDR3 protein is CARGTGPRTDTQYF. The CDR3 DNA follows: TGTGCCAGGGGAACTGGGCCGCGCACAGATACGCAGTATTTT.